This is a list of T cell receptor beta chains from one sample in a study of cytomegalovirus exposure and HLA in healthy donors. Profiling relied on immunoSEQ multiplex PCR, and the TCRdb table lists in-frame clones only, not all of them. The sample holds roughly 110,000 clones; roughly 90% are singletons and the top ten take 1.5% to 2%. The sequencing sample was made of PBMCs. The receptors here all came from a woman between 18 and 30 years old in good health and CMV-seropositive. CDR3s include the opening cysteine and the closing phenylalanine or tryptophan. D genes are given only for firm matches. Rows may omit the clone size; those that give it use once, few, many or a size class.

d_gene: -
abundance: -
v_gene: TRBV7-9
j_gene: TRBJ2-5
CDR3nt: TGTGCCAGCAGCTTAGTGGCCAGGGAAGTCGACTTC
CDR3aa: CASSLVAREVDF

d_gene: -
abundance: -
v_gene: TRBV29-1
j_gene: TRBJ1-2
CDR3nt: TGCAGCGTTGAAGGGGCCTATGGCTACACCTTC
CDR3aa: CSVEGAYGYTF

d_gene: TRBD1
abundance: -
v_gene: TRBV15
j_gene: TRBJ2-5
CDR3nt: TGTGCCACCAGCAGAGACAGAGGGGGCCGGGAGACCCAGTACTTC
CDR3aa: CATSRDRGGRETQYF

d_gene: -
abundance: few
v_gene: TRBV27
j_gene: TRBJ1-2
CDR3nt: TGTGCCAGCTCCCCTGGGGCAGGGGCTGGGTATGGCTACACCTTC
CDR3aa: CASSPGAGAGYGYTF

d_gene: -
abundance: -
v_gene: TRBV27
j_gene: TRBJ1-5
CDR3nt: TGTGCCAGCAGTTTCAGGATCTATCAGCCCCAGCATTTT
CDR3aa: CASSFRIYQPQHF

d_gene: -
abundance: -
v_gene: TRBV29-1
j_gene: TRBJ1-2
CDR3nt: TGCAGCGTACGATTCGGGATGGGAGATGGCTACACCTTC
CDR3aa: CSVRFGMGDGYTF

d_gene: -
abundance: -
v_gene: TRBV4-3
j_gene: TRBJ2-6
CDR3nt: TGCGCCAGCAGCCAAGACAGATTCTCTGGGGCCAACGTCCTGACTTTC
CDR3aa: CASSQDRFSGANVLTF

d_gene: TRBD1
abundance: -
v_gene: TRBV5-6
j_gene: TRBJ1-2
CDR3nt: TGTGCCAGCAGCTTGGGGGACAGCCTCTATGGCTACACCTTC
CDR3aa: CASSLGDSLYGYTF

d_gene: -
abundance: -
v_gene: TRBV7-2
j_gene: TRBJ1-2
CDR3nt: TGTGCCAGCAGCTTGGTAGGGGTGGGAAATGGCTACACCTTC
CDR3aa: CASSLVGVGNGYTF

d_gene: TRBD1
abundance: once
v_gene: TRBV7-2
j_gene: TRBJ1-3
CDR3nt: TGTGCCAGCAGCTTCGGACAGGCCCTCTCTGGAAACACCATATATTTT
CDR3aa: CASSFGQALSGNTIYF

d_gene: TRBD1
abundance: -
v_gene: TRBV6-1
j_gene: TRBJ1-1
CDR3nt: TGTGCCAGCAGTGCGACAGGGGGCCACACTGAAGCTTTCTTT
CDR3aa: CASSATGGHTEAFF

d_gene: TRBD1
abundance: -
v_gene: TRBV4-3
j_gene: TRBJ2-1
CDR3nt: TGCGCCAGCAGCCGGGCGGGACAGGCTGACAATGAGCAGTTCTTC
CDR3aa: CASSRAGQADNEQFF

d_gene: -
abundance: -
v_gene: TRBV5-6
j_gene: TRBJ2-2
CDR3nt: TGTGCCAGCAGCTCTAGAATGGGGCAGAACACCGGGGAGCTGTTTTTT
CDR3aa: CASSSRMGQNTGELFF

d_gene: -
abundance: -
v_gene: TRBV6-5
j_gene: TRBJ2-5
CDR3nt: TGTGCCAGCAGTTACTCGACAGGGACCCAGTACTTC
CDR3aa: CASSYSTGTQYF

d_gene: -
abundance: -
v_gene: TRBV2
j_gene: TRBJ1-5
CDR3nt: TGTGCCAGCAGTGATGGGGGCCCCCAGCCCCAGCATTTT
CDR3aa: CASSDGGPQPQHF

d_gene: TRBD1
abundance: -
v_gene: TRBV10-3
j_gene: TRBJ1-6
CDR3nt: TGTGCCATCTGGACAGGTCATAATTCACCCCTCCACTTT
CDR3aa: CAIWTGHNSPLHF

d_gene: TRBD1
abundance: -
v_gene: TRBV6-6
j_gene: TRBJ1-1
CDR3nt: TGTGCCAGCAATCCCAGGGGGCGGGGGAACACTGAAGCTTTCTTT
CDR3aa: CASNPRGRGNTEAFF

d_gene: TRBD1
abundance: -
v_gene: TRBV19
j_gene: TRBJ1-2
CDR3nt: TGTGCCAGTAGTACATACCAGGGGGCGGACTATGGCTACACCTTC
CDR3aa: CASSTYQGADYGYTF

d_gene: -
abundance: -
v_gene: TRBV6-5
j_gene: TRBJ1-3
CDR3nt: TGTGCCAGCAGTCCCAGTACAGGGTCTGGAAACACCATATATTTT
CDR3aa: CASSPSTGSGNTIYF

d_gene: -
abundance: once
v_gene: TRBV2
j_gene: TRBJ1-4
CDR3nt: TGTGCCAGCAGTGTCACTATAGGGAGCCTTGGGTTTTTT
CDR3aa: CASSVTIGSLGFF

d_gene: -
abundance: -
v_gene: TRBV7-9
j_gene: TRBJ1-1
CDR3nt: TGTGCCAGCAGCCCCCAAGCAGCCGACTTTGAAGCTTTCTTT
CDR3aa: CASSPQAADFEAFF

d_gene: -
abundance: -
v_gene: TRBV15
j_gene: TRBJ2-5
CDR3nt: TGTGCCACCAGCAGAGCTCCCCAAGAGACCCAGTACTTC
CDR3aa: CATSRAPQETQYF

d_gene: TRBD1
abundance: -
v_gene: TRBV5-1
j_gene: TRBJ2-3
CDR3nt: TGCGCCAGCAACCCGGGACAGAGGACAGATACGCAGTATTTT
CDR3aa: CASNPGQRTDTQYF

d_gene: -
abundance: -
v_gene: TRBV7-9
j_gene: TRBJ2-5
CDR3nt: TGTGCCAGCAGCTTTCACCCCCGGGGAGAGACCCAGTACTTC
CDR3aa: CASSFHPRGETQYF